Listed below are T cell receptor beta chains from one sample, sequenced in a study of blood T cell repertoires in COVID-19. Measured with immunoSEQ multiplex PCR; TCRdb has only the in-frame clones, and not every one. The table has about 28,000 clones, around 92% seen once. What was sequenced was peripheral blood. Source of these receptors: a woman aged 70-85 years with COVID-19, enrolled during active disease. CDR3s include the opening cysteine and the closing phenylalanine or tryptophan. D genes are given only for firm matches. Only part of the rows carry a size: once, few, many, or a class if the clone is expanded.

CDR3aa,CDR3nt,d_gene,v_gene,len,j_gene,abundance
CASSFLSGTDTQYF,TGTGCCAGCAGTTTTTTAAGCGGGACAGATACGCAGTATTTT,-,TRBV28,14,TRBJ2-3,-
CASSSLYGETNTEAFF,TGTGCCAGCAGCTCGTTATACGGGGAGACGAACACTGAAGCTTTCTTT,-,TRBV7-6,16,TRBJ1-1,-
CASSPPRTSGNYNEQFF,TGTGCCAGCAGCCCCCCCCGGACTAGCGGGAACTACAATGAGCAGTTCTTC,TRBD2,TRBV6-2/TRBV6-3,17,TRBJ2-1,-
CASSFSQGATDTQYF,TGTGCCAGCAGCTTCTCTCAGGGGGCGACAGATACGCAGTATTTT,TRBD1,TRBV7-9,15,TRBJ2-3,-
CASSPSSGTYNEQFF,TGTGCCAGCTCACCATCTAGCGGGACCTACAATGAGCAGTTCTTC,TRBD2,TRBV18,15,TRBJ2-1,once
CASSPNFFSEIANTGELFF,TGTGCCAGCTCACCAAACTTCTTCTCTGAAATCGCGAACACCGGGGAGCTGTTTTTT,-,TRBV18,19,TRBJ2-2,-
CASSQVRRGRNEAFF,TGCGCCAGCAGCCAAGTAAGGAGGGGACGGAATGAAGCTTTCTTT,-,TRBV4-1,15,TRBJ1-1,-
CASNSGLSREQFF,TGTGCCAGCAACTCCGGTTTGAGCCGTGAGCAGTTCTTC,-,TRBV11-2,13,TRBJ2-1,-
CASSQEGLAGTLTDTQYF,TGCGCCAGCAGCCAAGAGGGACTAGCGGGAACCCTCACAGATACGCAGTATTTT,TRBD2,TRBV4-1,18,TRBJ2-3,-
CASSLPSTDTQYF,TGTGCCAGCAGTCTCCCCAGCACAGATACGCAGTATTTT,-,TRBV28,13,TRBJ2-3,-
CASSIGLAGNQQFF,TGTGCCAGTAGTATAGGACTAGCGGGAAATCAGCAGTTCTTC,TRBD2,TRBV19,14,TRBJ2-1,-
CASSVLPPSGVTFYEQYF,TGTGCCAGCAGCGTACTACCCCCTTCAGGGGTGACCTTCTACGAGCAGTACTTC,-,TRBV28,18,TRBJ2-7,few
CASSLIDWEQFF,TGTGCCAGCAGTTTAATTGACTGGGAGCAGTTCTTC,-,TRBV6-2/TRBV6-3,12,TRBJ2-1,few
CASSLVEGIYEQYF,TGCGCCAGCAGCTTGGTTGAGGGCATATACGAGCAGTACTTC,-,TRBV5-1,14,TRBJ2-7,-
CASSPSGGNEQFF,TGTGCCAGCAGCCCCTCGGGAGGGAATGAGCAGTTCTTC,TRBD2,TRBV7-3,13,TRBJ2-1,once
CAWSRSRGPSNQPQHF,TGTGCCTGGAGCCGAAGCAGGGGTCCGAGCAATCAGCCCCAGCATTTT,-,TRBV30,16,TRBJ1-5,-
CASTGGDLGTYGYTF,TGTGCCAGTACCGGAGGAGATTTAGGGACTTATGGCTACACCTTC,-,TRBV19,15,TRBJ1-2,-
CASSYSTGKQFF,TGTGCCAGCAGTTACTCGACCGGGAAGCAGTTCTTC,-,TRBV6-2/TRBV6-3,12,TRBJ2-1,-
CASSEGTVNYEQYF,TGTGCCAGCAGTGAAGGGACTGTAAACTACGAGCAGTACTTC,-,TRBV2,14,TRBJ2-7,-
CASSWKAGLNQPQHF,TGTGCCAGCAGCTGGAAGGCAGGTCTCAATCAGCCCCAGCATTTT,-,TRBV3-1/TRBV3-2,15,TRBJ1-5,once
CASRGGRSFLTDTQYF,TGTGCCAGCAGAGGGGGCCGGAGTTTTCTCACAGATACGCAGTATTTT,TRBD1,TRBV27,16,TRBJ2-3,-
CASSLRGGANEQFF,TGTGCCAGCAGCTTACGTGGAGGGGCCAATGAGCAGTTCTTC,-,TRBV7-9,14,TRBJ2-1,-
CASTAPEGGAEDEKLFF,TGTGCCAGCACCGCCCCGGAAGGGGGCGCGGAGGATGAAAAACTGTTTTTT,TRBD1,TRBV28,17,TRBJ1-4,-
CASRCFRNVLEKLFF,TGTGCCAGCAGATGTTTCAGGAACGTTTTGGAAAAACTGTTTTTT,-,TRBV7-3,15,TRBJ1-4,-
CASSSWQGGVNYGYTF,TGTGCCAGCAGCTCCTGGCAGGGTGGAGTTAACTATGGCTACACCTTC,-,TRBV13,16,TRBJ1-2,-
CAWDRDLSQPQHF,TGTGCCTGGGACAGGGATTTGAGTCAGCCCCAGCATTTT,TRBD1,TRBV30,13,TRBJ1-5,once
CASSADSRSYNEQFF,TGTGCCAGCAGTGCCGACAGTCGGTCCTACAATGAGCAGTTCTTC,-,TRBV6-2/TRBV6-3,15,TRBJ2-1,once
CASSGLAVRRETQYF,TGTGCCAGCAGCGGACTAGCGGTACGGAGAGAGACCCAGTACTTC,TRBD2,TRBV6-5,15,TRBJ2-5,once
CATSRDPGAGNEQFF,TGTGCCACCAGCAGAGATCCAGGGGCGGGCAATGAGCAGTTCTTC,-,TRBV15,15,TRBJ2-1,-
CASSLGGSQGNEQFF,TGTGCCAGCAGCTTAGGGGGAAGTCAGGGCAATGAGCAGTTCTTC,-,TRBV11-3,15,TRBJ2-1,-
CASSQDRGYSSPQHF,TGCGCCAGCAGCCAAGACAGGGGTTATTCCAGTCCCCAGCATTTT,-,TRBV4-1,15,TRBJ1-5,-
CASSLDINLLNNSPLHF,TGCGCCAGCAGCTTGGACATTAACCTTTTAAATAATTCACCCCTCCACTTT,-,TRBV5-1,17,TRBJ1-6,-
CASKPIYSYNEQFF,TGTGCCAGCAAGCCCATATACTCCTACAATGAGCAGTTCTTC,-,TRBV9,14,TRBJ2-1,-
CASSPTGRGYNEQFF,TGTGCCAGCAGTCCTACAGGGAGGGGGTACAATGAGCAGTTCTTC,-,TRBV2,15,TRBJ2-1,-
CASSLSPGLGASTDTQYF,TGTGCCAGCAGTTTATCCCCGGGACTAGGAGCTAGCACAGATACGCAGTATTTT,TRBD2,TRBV28,18,TRBJ2-3,-
CASSQYRGLGEKLFF,TGCGCCAGCAGCCAATACAGGGGGCTGGGTGAAAAACTGTTTTTT,TRBD1,TRBV4-1,15,TRBJ1-4,-
CASSLPLAGAGTQYF,TGTGCCAGCAGCTTGCCACTAGCGGGGGCAGGCACGCAGTATTTT,TRBD2,TRBV5-4,15,TRBJ2-3,-